One and the same sample provided the 26 T cell receptor beta chains below, sequenced in a study of blood T cell repertoires in COVID-19 (TCRdb year 2020). Library generation was performed with the immunoSEQ multiplex PCR assay. TCRdb limited this immuneACCESS table to in-frame rearrangements with V and J called. A share of clones is missing; checked studies link under half to unresolved V genes, and the rest is unexplained. The sample yields about 210,000 clones; around 80% were counted once. Together, the top ten hold around 8% of the sample. The material sequenced was peripheral blood. All receptors come from a woman aged 55-75 years with COVID-19, enrolled during active disease.

This clone has a handful of counts. The V and J genes are TRBV30 and TRBJ1-6; 9 bases are a match to TRBD1. After removal of 3 bases from V and 10 bases from J, the junction contained 7 bases not matched to a gene. The length of the CDR3 is 14 residues. The germline V gene encodes CDR1 GTSNPN and CDR2 SVGIG (reference sequence). The CDR3 reads CAWSYGDRDSPLHF. In nucleotides, the CDR3 is TGTGCCTGGAGCTACGGGGACAGGGACTCACCCCTCCACTTT. Based on the CDR3 plus reference TRBV30 and TRBJ1-6, the full variable domain is SQTIHQWPATLVQPVGSPLSLECTVEGTSNPNLYWYRQAAGRGLQLLFYSVGIGQISSEVPQNLSASRPQDRQFILSSKKLLLSDSGFYLCAWSYGDRDSPLHFGNGTRLTVT.

The rearrangement uses TRBV5-4 and TRBJ2-5, with 8 positions matching TRBD2. This CDR3 is 14 amino acids long. Germline V gene sequence: CDR1 SGHNT, CDR2 YYREEE (reference sequence). Germline trimming cut 4 bases from V and 1 base from J; bases unmatched to any gene: 3. CDR3 in amino acids: CASSQSGGQETQYF. In nucleotides, the CDR3 is TGTGCCAGCAGCCAAAGCGGGGGCCAAGAGACCCAGTACTTC.

The chain couples TRBV9 to TRBJ2-2; D might be TRBD1 (6 bases). The CDR3 loop spans 15 amino acids. Germline-derived CDR1 and CDR2 are SGDLS and YYNGEE. The V and J ends lost 4 bases and 6 bases respectively, with 16 bases between them. CDR3 coding DNA: TGTGCCAGCAGCCCCCACCTGACAGGCGCCGGGGAGCTGTTTTTT. Residues: CASSPHLTGAGELFF.

This clone was picked up a small number of times. In DNA, the CDR3 is TGTGCCAGCAGCGCCCGGGACAGGGGAACAGATACGCAGTATTTT. Its translation: CASSARDRGTDTQYF. The V gene is TRBV9, the J gene TRBJ2-3, with 10 nucleotides matching TRBD1. From germline, CDR1 is SGDLS and CDR2 YYNGEE. V shed 3 bases, J shed 3 bases, and the junction held 4 bases outside the gene matches. The CDR3 totals 15 residues.

The chain carries TRBV29-1 and TRBJ2-2; 8 bases fit TRBD1. The germline V gene encodes CDR1 SQVTM and CDR2 ANQGSEA. The V gene end was trimmed by 5 bases and the J gene end by 7 bases; junction bases not matched to a gene: 12. The CDR3 consists of 15 residues. In DNA form, the CDR3 reads TGCAGCGTTACACCGGGACAGGCGACCGGCGGGGAGCTGTTTTTT. Its translation is CSVTPGQATGGELFF.

This sequence joins TRBV6-5 and TRBJ2-1; weak D call: TRBD1 (6 bases). Trimming cost V 8 bases and J 3 bases, with 17 bases left between them. The CDR3 length is 15 residues. CDR1 is MNHEY and CDR2 is SVGAGI in the germline V gene. This CDR3 is CASGMSRQDYNEQFF. The DNA of the CDR3 is TGTGCCAGCGGAATGAGCCGACAGGACTACAATGAGCAGTTCTTC.

V usage is TRBV27 and J usage is TRBJ1-6; a weak D match, TRBD1 (6 bases). V gave up 5 bases and J gave up 9 bases, with 17 bases separating them. Per germline, CDR1 MNHEY and CDR2 SMNVEV (reference sequence). The CDR3 is 15 residues long. CDR3 DNA: TGTGCCAGCAGTCCAGGGCCTTCAGGGGTTTCACCCCTCCACTTT. Protein product: CASSPGPSGVSPLHF.

The gene calls are TRBV11-3 and TRBJ2-1, with 10 bases identical to TRBD2. This CDR3 is built from 16 residues. Per the germline V gene, CDR1 is SGHNT and CDR2 is YENEEA. The ends lost 5 bases at V and 2 bases at J; junction bases unmatched: 6. CDR3 DNA sequence: TGTGCCAGCAGCCTATCTAGCGGGAGTGCCTACAATGAGCAGTTCTTC. Its protein is CASSLSSGSAYNEQFF. Full variable domain (rest looked up from reference TRBV11-3 and TRBJ2-1): EAGVVQSPRYKIIEKKQPVAFWCNPISGHNTLYWYLQNLGQGPELLIRYENEEAVDDSQLPKDRFSAERLKGVDSTLKIQPAELGDSAVYLCASSLSSGSAYNEQFFGPGTRLTVL.

The chain uses TRBV9 and TRBJ1-3, with 7 bases identical to TRBD1. V trimming: 0 bases; J trimming: 3 bases; junction bases outside the gene matches: 6. Germline lookup yields CDR1 SGDLS and CDR2 YYNGEE. This CDR3 contains 16 residues. CDR3 bases: TGTGCCAGCAGCGTAGGGACAGGTCTTGTTGGAAACACCATATATTTT. Protein: CASSVGTGLVGNTIYF.

V and J are TRBV7-3 and TRBJ2-5, with D hard to call. The germline CDR1 and CDR2 sequences are SGHTA and FQGTGA. The CDR3 runs 13 residues. The V end lost 2 bases, the J end lost 5 bases, and 9 bases lay between the germline ends. CDR3 amino acids: CASSLLRAETQYF. The CDR3 nucleotides are TGTGCCAGCAGCTTACTTCGCGCTGAGACCCAGTACTTC.

This clone has a single count. The CDR3 region is CASSYRDRDREQYV. The CDR3 nucleotides read TGCGCCAGCAGTTACCGGGACAGGGATCGCGAGCAGTACGTC. This sequence joins TRBV10-1 and TRBJ2-7, with TRBD1 matching over 9 bases. The CDR3 is 14 residues long. Germline loops: CDR1 WNHNN, CDR2 SYGVQD (reference sequence). J was trimmed by 6 bases and V by 5 bases; bases with no gene match: 8.

The chain carries TRBV24-1 and TRBJ1-4; 7 nucleotides line up with TRBD1. The CDR3 runs to 17 residues. V trimming: 4 bases; J trimming: 6 bases; junction bases outside the gene matches: 13. The germline CDR1 and CDR2 sequences are KGHDR and SFDVKD. This chain's CDR3 is CATSDSVGQARDEKLFF. DNA for the CDR3: TGTGCCACCAGTGACTCCGTTGGACAGGCTCGGGATGAAAAACTGTTTTTT.

This clone was picked up one time. V is TRBV7-9 and J is TRBJ1-5, with a tentative D call TRBD1 (5 bases). This CDR3 spans 15 amino acids. Trimming took off 4 bases at V and 5 bases at J, with 15 bases between the two ends. CDR1 is SEHNR and CDR2 is FQNEAQ in the germline V gene (reference sequence). The CDR3 nucleotides read TGTGCCAGCAGCTATCAGGGATATCAAGATCAGCCCCAGCATTTT. Translation gives CASSYQGYQDQPQHF.

This chain connects TRBV6-5 to TRBJ1-4; 8 positions agree with TRBD1. CDR1 and CDR2 (germline): MNHEY, SVGAGI. The CDR3 has 15 residues. V lost 6 bases, J lost 7 bases, and 10 bases stayed unmatched. The CDR3 sequence: CASSSTGGRGEKLFF. In DNA form, the CDR3 reads TGTGCCAGCAGCTCAACAGGGGGTCGGGGTGAAAAACTGTTTTTT.

This chain links TRBV2 with TRBJ1-5, with TRBD1 identical over 7 bases. Germline CDR1 and CDR2: SNHLY and FYNNEI. Trimming cost V 6 bases and J 2 bases; bases outside gene matches: 7. The CDR3 contains 15 residues. The chain's CDR3 is CASSPTGSGNQPQHF. CDR3 coding DNA: TGTGCCAGCAGCCCGACAGGGAGCGGCAATCAGCCCCAGCATTTT.

This clone occurred once. The chain uses TRBV20-1 and TRBJ2-5, with 7 positions matching TRBD2. Germline loops: CDR1 DFQATT, CDR2 SNEGSKA (reference sequence). V lost 3 bases to trimming and J lost 4 bases; unmatched junction nucleotides: 11. The CDR3 covers 15 residues. CDR3 sequence: CSASVVGGILETQYF. CDR3 DNA sequence: TGCAGTGCTAGTGTGGTGGGAGGGATTTTAGAGACCCAGTACTTC.

This chain connects TRBV7-2 to TRBJ2-7; D not certain. V was shortened by 1 base and J by 2 bases, with 9 bases between the two germline ends. CDR1 is SGHTA and CDR2 is FQGNSA in the germline V gene. The CDR3 is 14 residues long. The CDR3 DNA follows: TGTGCCAGCAGCTTAGGGGCAGTTACCTACGAGCAGTACTTC. Residues: CASSLGAVTYEQYF.

The chain is built from TRBV30 and TRBJ2-1; 10 nucleotides line up with TRBD2. This CDR3 spans 16 amino acids. In germline, CDR1 is GTSNPN, CDR2 SVGIG (reference sequence). V lost 3 bases, J lost 5 bases, and 10 bases stayed unmatched. The CDR3 sequence: CAWSAGSGRRNNEQFF. DNA of the CDR3: TGTGCCTGGAGCGCCGGTAGCGGGAGGCGAAACAATGAGCAGTTCTTC.

The chain has TRBV15 and TRBJ2-2, with D perhaps TRBD2 (6 bases). Trimming left V 0 bases short and J 2 bases short, with 10 bases between. This CDR3 is built from 16 residues. Germline lookup yields CDR1 LNHNV and CDR2 YYDKDF (reference sequence). CDR3 in amino acids: CATSRDRGFNTGELFF. The CDR3 nucleotides read TGTGCCACCAGCAGAGATCGGGGGTTCAACACCGGGGAGCTGTTTTTT.

The V gene is TRBV19, the J gene TRBJ1-3, with TRBD1 as a possible D gene (6 bases). The CDR3 runs to 15 residues. The germline V and J ends were trimmed by 6 bases and 0 bases, with 12 bases remaining between them. Germline loops: CDR1 LNHDA, CDR2 SQIVND (reference sequence). The CDR3 coding sequence is TGTGCCAGTAGGATGGACAGTTTCTCTGGAAACACCATATATTTT. This encodes CASRMDSFSGNTIYF. Full variable domain (missing parts from reference TRBV19 and TRBJ1-3): DGGITQSPKYLFRKEGQNVTLSCEQNLNHDAMYWYRQDPGQGLRLIYYSQIVNDFQKGDIAEGYSVSREKKESFPLTVTSAQKNPTAFYLCASRMDSFSGNTIYFGEGSWLTVV.

This clone was seen just once. The V gene is TRBV7-6, the J gene TRBJ2-7; 9 bases fit TRBD2. The germline V gene has CDR1 SGHVS and CDR2 FNYEAQ. V shed 5 bases and J 2 bases; nucleotides not matched to a gene: 7. The CDR3 sequence is 15 residues long. The CDR3 DNA is TGTGCCAGCAGCCCGCGTAGCGGGAGCCCCTACGAGCAGTACTTC. This encodes CASSPRSGSPYEQYF.

This chain links TRBV7-8 with TRBJ2-7, with TRBD2 identical over 11 bases. The CDR3 spans 17 residues. Unmatched junction bases numbered 12, after V lost 5 bases and J lost 3 bases. Germline-derived CDR1 and CDR2 are SGHVS and FQNEAQ. The CDR3 here is CASSAPRLSGRGYEQYF. The DNA of the CDR3 is TGTGCCAGCAGCGCGCCTCGTCTTAGCGGGAGGGGCTACGAGCAGTACTTC.

V gene TRBV7-6 combines with J gene TRBJ1-3; TRBD1 matches 11 bases. V shed 4 bases, J shed 4 bases, and the junction held 9 bases outside the gene matches. The CDR3 totals 17 residues. Germline V gene sequence: CDR1 SGHVS, CDR2 FNYEAQ. The CDR3 reads CASSSPSGQGGGNTIYF. The CDR3 DNA sequence: TGTGCCAGCAGCTCACCCTCGGGACAGGGGGGCGGAAACACCATATATTTT.

The rearrangement uses TRBV10-2 and TRBJ2-1; TRBD2 agrees at 8 bases. Germline V gene lookup returns CDR1 WSHSY and CDR2 SAAADI. V shed 4 bases, J shed 6 bases, and the junction held 2 bases outside the gene matches. There are 13 residues in the CDR3. CDR3 sequence: CASSAGTSNEQFF. DNA of the CDR3: TGCGCCAGCAGTGCCGGGACTAGCAATGAGCAGTTCTTC.

The chain uses TRBV11-2 and TRBJ1-2; no clear D gene. The CDR3 is 15 amino acids. V was cut by 2 bases and J by 8 bases, with 18 bases left in between. In germline, CDR1 is SGHAT, CDR2 FQNNGV. CDR3 nucleotide sequence: TGTGCCAGCAGCTTACCGGGATTGACGGGGATGGGCTACACCTTC. Protein sequence: CASSLPGLTGMGYTF.

This chain uses TRBV7-8 with TRBJ2-7; 13 bases agree with TRBD2. Germline V gives CDR1 SGHVS, CDR2 FQNEAQ. V lost 0 bases and J lost 2; bases outside the gene matches: 4. CDR3 length: 17 amino acids. The chain's CDR3 is CASSLARTSGRTYEQYF. The CDR3 DNA reads TGTGCCAGCAGCTTAGCGCGGACTAGCGGGAGAACCTACGAGCAGTACTTC. The full variable domain, completed using reference TRBV7-8 and TRBJ2-7, is GAGVSQSPRYKVAKRGQDVALRCDPISGHVSLFWYQQALGQGPEFLTYFQNEAQLDKSGLPSDRFFAERPEGSVSTLKIQRTQQEDSAVYLCASSLARTSGRTYEQYFGPGTRLTVT.